The 27 T cell receptor beta chains given below trace back to one sample, sequenced in a study of patients and donors after allogeneic stem cell transplantation. TCRdb processed the RT-PCR reads anew with MiXCR; each CDR3 protein has one entry. The sample has about 410,000 distinct CDR3 sequences, 16% seen once. The sequencing input was blood, either unsorted or a sorted T cell fraction (not recorded which). These receptor sequences come from a human donor who was either an allogeneic HSCT recipient or a stem cell or donor lymphocyte infusion donor (not recorded which). It is not recorded whose cells these are; they may come from a transplant donor.

As concerns this clonotype: This could be a read error, since a much larger clone is one nucleotide away. This chain joins TRBV30 and TRBJ2-7; 9 nucleotides agree with TRBD2. The CDR3 consists of 13 residues. Germline CDR1 GTSNPN, CDR2 SVGIG (reference sequence). CDR3 residues: CVWGGGAFYEQYF. CDR3 nucleotide sequence: TGTGTCTGGGGCGGGGGGGCCTTCTACGAGCAGTACTTC.

The J gene is TRBJ2-3, the V gene TRBV20-1; D is possibly TRBD1 (5 bases). The germline V gene encodes CDR1 DFQATT and CDR2 SNEGSKA (reference sequence). V lost 0 bases and J 6 bases, leaving 13 bases between the germline ends. This CDR3 has 14 amino acids. The CDR3 DNA is TGCAGTGCTAGAGATTACAGGTCAGGGGATACGCAGTATTTT. Its translation is CSARDYRSGDTQYF.

The sample holds a few counts of this clonotype. The chain recombines TRBV12-3 or TRBV12-4 with TRBJ2-7, with D possibly matching TRBD1 (5 bases). The V end was cut by 6 bases, the J end by 4 bases, with 16 bases between. The CDR3 has 14 amino acids. The CDR3 protein is CASSIPQGWYEQYF. For the CDR3, the DNA is TGTGCCAGCAGCATCCCCCAGGGTTGGTACGAGCAGTACTTC.

This clonotype came up many times. V and J are TRBV6-1 and TRBJ2-7; 8 positions match TRBD1. This CDR3 spans 13 amino acids. Trimming cost V 9 bases and J 1 base; bases outside gene matches: 5. Germline V gene sequence: CDR1 MNHNS, CDR2 SASEGT. The CDR3 DNA sequence: TGTGCCAGTCGACAGGGGAGTTCCTACGAGCAGTACTTC. Its translation is CASRQGSSYEQYF.

This clonotype was picked up a small number of times. The rearrangement joins TRBV2 to TRBJ1-3, with D unclear. Between the trimmed V and J ends, which lost 1 base and 0 bases, there was a span of 7 bases. There are 15 residues in the CDR3. Per germline, CDR1 SNHLY and CDR2 FYNNEI. The CDR3 is CASSEGGFSGNTIYF. CDR3 nucleotide sequence: TGTGCCAGCAGTGAAGGAGGGTTCTCTGGAAACACCATATATTTT.

This sequence joins TRBV2 and TRBJ1-2; a possible D gene is TRBD1 (6 bases). CDR1 is SNHLY, CDR2 FYNNEI, per germline. The CDR3 is 14 amino acids. V gave up 8 bases and J gave up 6 bases, with 19 bases separating them. The CDR3 DNA reads TGTGCCAGCTCCCGTAGTCGGGGGGCGGATGGCTACACCTTC. As protein: CASSRSRGADGYTF.

This chain joins TRBV6-1 and TRBJ2-7, with 9 bases matching TRBD1. This CDR3 has 17 amino acids. CDR1 and CDR2 (germline): MNHNS, SASEGT. J was trimmed by 1 base and V by 5 bases; bases with no gene match: 12. This CDR3 is CASSKIPGQGGSYEQYF. DNA for the CDR3: TGTGCCAGCAGTAAAATACCGGGACAGGGTGGGTCCTACGAGCAGTACTTC.

The V and J genes are TRBV20-1 and TRBJ2-7; 12 bases align to TRBD2. Germline loops: CDR1 DFQATT, CDR2 SNEGSKA (reference sequence). Losses at the gene ends were 5 bases for V and 0 bases for J; bases not matched to a gene: 8. This CDR3 spans 16 amino acids. The CDR3, as DNA: TGCAGTGCTCAGACTAGCGGGAGAGCCCTCTCCTACGAGCAGTACTTC. Translating it yields CSAQTSGRALSYEQYF.

The chain employs TRBV12-3 or TRBV12-4 and TRBJ2-7, with a weak D call TRBD2 (5 bases). This CDR3 has 14 residues. Trimming took 5 bases from V and 5 from J, leaving 16 bases between them. This CDR3 reads CASSPLRRFHEQYF. The CDR3 DNA sequence: TGTGCCAGCAGTCCCTTACGGAGGTTCCACGAGCAGTACTTC.

This clonotype occurred many times. The rearrangement links TRBV20-1 to TRBJ2-7; D may be TRBD2 (7 bases). V was trimmed by 6 bases and J by 0 bases, leaving 9 bases between them. The CDR3 consists of 12 residues. Germline V gives CDR1 DFQATT, CDR2 SNEGSKA (reference sequence). CDR3 protein: CSAAGASYEQYF. The CDR3 region has the DNA TGCAGTGCGGCGGGGGCCTCCTACGAGCAGTACTTC.

Here the CDR3 DNA reads TGTGCCATCGGGAAGGACAGGAGTCTAACCTACGAGCAGTACTTC. This sequence encodes CAIGKDRSLTYEQYF. The chain links TRBV10-3 to TRBJ2-7; TRBD1 matches at 7 bases. The length of the CDR3 is 15 residues. V lost 8 bases and J lost 2; bases outside the gene matches: 12. Germline lookup yields CDR1 ENHRY and CDR2 SYGVKD.

The chain carries TRBV25-1 and TRBJ2-5; 9 bases are shared with TRBD1. V gave up 1 base and J gave up 3 bases; unmatched junction bases: 6. CDR1 and CDR2 (germline): MGHDK, SYGVNS. This CDR3 has 16 residues. The CDR3 sequence is CASSEWIGTGKETQYF. CDR3 coding DNA: TGTGCCAGCAGTGAATGGATAGGGACAGGGAAAGAGACCCAGTACTTC. The full variable domain, its missing parts supplied by reference TRBV25-1 and TRBJ2-5, is EADIYQTPRYLVIGTGKKITLECSQTMGHDKMYWYQQDPGMELHLIHYSYGVNSTEKGDLSSESTVSRIRTEHFPLTLESARPSHTSQYLCASSEWIGTGKETQYFGPGTRLLVL.

The chain employs TRBV30 and TRBJ1-6; D is ambiguous. V was cut by 1 base and J by 0 bases, with 7 bases left in between. Germline V gene sequence: CDR1 GTSNPN, CDR2 SVGIG (reference sequence). The CDR3 runs 15 residues. CDR3 in DNA: TGTGCCTGGAGTGGCAGGAGCTCCTATAATTCACCCCTCCACTTT. Protein sequence: CAWSGRSSYNSPLHF.

CDR3 protein: CASIKERGGPETQYF. Here the CDR3 DNA reads TGTGCCAGCATAAAGGAGCGGGGGGGCCCGGAGACCCAGTACTTC. This chain joins TRBV2 and TRBJ2-5, with 10 bases aligning to TRBD2. V shed 7 bases, J shed 5 bases, and the junction held 10 bases outside the gene matches. The CDR3 is made up of 15 amino acids. Germline CDR1 SNHLY, CDR2 FYNNEI.

This clonotype occurred many times. The V call is TRBV3-1, the J call TRBJ2-7, with TRBD2 matching 13 bases. V trimming: 2 bases; J trimming: 3 bases; junction bases outside the gene matches: 10. Germline CDR1 reads LGHDT; CDR2 reads YNNKEL (reference sequence). CDR3 length: 18 residues. The CDR3 nucleotides are TGTGCCAGCAGCCAATTTAGGACTAGCGGGGGACCGAGCTACGAGCAGTACTTC. It yields the protein CASSQFRTSGGPSYEQYF.

The chain uses TRBV7-6 and TRBJ1-2; 8 bases map to TRBD1. The V gene end was trimmed by 5 bases and the J gene end by 4 bases; junction bases not matched to a gene: 12. From germline, CDR1 is SGHVS and CDR2 FNYEAQ. CDR3 length equals 16 residues. The CDR3 protein is CASSPGPGQATYGYTF. CDR3 DNA sequence: TGTGCCAGCAGCCCCGGTCCGGGACAGGCGACCTATGGCTACACCTTC. Complete variable domain (other parts from reference TRBV7-6 and TRBJ1-2): GAGVSQSPRYKVTKRGQDVALRCDPISGHVSLYWYRQALGQGPEFLTYFNYEAQQDKSGLPNDRFSAERPEGSISTLTIQRTEQRDSAMYRCASSPGPGQATYGYTFGSGTRLTVV.

The rearrangement uses TRBV24-1 and TRBJ2-3; D possibly uses TRBD1 or TRBD2 (5 bases each). V shed 0 bases and J shed 5 bases, with 14 bases lying between them. The CDR3 has 16 residues. Germline CDR1 KGHDR, CDR2 SFDVKD. CDR3 coding DNA: TGTGCCACCAGTGATTTGCGTTTCGGGGCACAAGATACGCAGTATTTT. It encodes CATSDLRFGAQDTQYF.

This chain uses TRBV5-1 with TRBJ2-3; TRBD2 aligns across 7 bases. CDR1 and CDR2 (germline): SGHRS, YFSETQ. V shed 2 bases and J 2 bases; nucleotides not matched to a gene: 2. The CDR3 is 14 amino acids. The chain's CDR3 is CASSFGGTTDTQYF. The CDR3 DNA reads as TGCGCCAGCAGCTTCGGGGGGACCACAGATACGCAGTATTTT.

The rearrangement joins TRBV12-3 or TRBV12-4 to TRBJ2-5; tentatively, D is TRBD1 (5 bases). V was clipped by 8 bases and J by 1 base, with 17 bases between them. The CDR3 spans 15 residues. The CDR3 coding sequence is TGTGCCAGCTCCCGACCGGGCAGGGCCCAAGAGACCCAGTACTTC. Translating it yields CASSRPGRAQETQYF.

This chain links TRBV4-3 with TRBJ2-3; 7 bases map to TRBD1. From germline, CDR1 is LGHNA and CDR2 YSLEER. V lost 0 bases and J lost 3; bases outside the gene matches: 3. This CDR3 is built from 15 residues. CDR3 nucleotides: TGCGCCAGCAGCCAAGACAGGGGGATGACAGATACGCAGTATTTT. As protein: CASSQDRGMTDTQYF.

V and J are TRBV20-1 and TRBJ1-3; the match to TRBD1 covers 8 bases. In germline, CDR1 is DFQATT, CDR2 SNEGSKA (reference sequence). J was trimmed by 0 bases and V by 6 bases; bases with no gene match: 4. This CDR3 region has 14 residues. CDR3 bases: TGCAGTGCGCCGACAGGGGTCTCTGGAAACACCATATATTTT. The encoded protein is CSAPTGVSGNTIYF.

The chain has TRBV4-1 and TRBJ2-7; D assignment may be TRBD1 or TRBD2 (6 bases each). V was clipped by 3 bases and J by 4 bases, with 13 bases between them. The CDR3 is 14 amino acids. In germline, CDR1 is MGHRA, CDR2 YSYEKL. The CDR3 coding sequence is TGCGCCAGCAGCCATCCCGGGGGCGAGTACGAGCAGTACTTC. Translated, it gives CASSHPGGEYEQYF.

The chain recombines TRBV5-4 with TRBJ2-1, with D possibly being TRBD1 or TRBD2 (5 bases each). The length of the CDR3 is 15 residues. Trimming cost V 5 bases and J 2 bases, with 14 bases left between them. Germline loops: CDR1 SGHNT, CDR2 YYREEE (reference sequence). The CDR3 reads CASSAGTPAYNEQFF. The CDR3 bases are TGTGCCAGCAGTGCCGGGACGCCCGCCTACAATGAGCAGTTCTTC.

The chain employs TRBV2 and TRBJ2-7; 7 bases map to TRBD1. The J segment lost 0 bases and the V segment lost 7 bases, leaving 6 bases of the junction unmatched. Germline values: CDR1 SNHLY, CDR2 FYNNEI. The CDR3 spans 14 residues. The DNA for the CDR3 is TGTGCCAGCAAGGGACAGTTAAGCTCCTACGAGCAGTACTTC. Protein product: CASKGQLSSYEQYF.

There are a few counts of this clonotype. The J gene is TRBJ2-2, the V gene TRBV27; the match to TRBD2 covers 7 bases. The V gene's germline CDR1 is MNHEY and CDR2 SMNVEV (reference sequence). This CDR3 is 17 amino acids long. Trimming took 0 bases from V and 0 from J; bases not matched to a gene: 4. The DNA of the CDR3 is TGTGCCAGCAGTTTATCGAGGCTAGCGGCGAACACCGGGGAGCTGTTTTTT. It encodes CASSLSRLAANTGELFF.

Ten or more counts support this clonotype. The rearrangement joins TRBV5-1 to TRBJ2-7, with D tentatively TRBD1 or TRBD2 (5 bases each). Germline CDR1 is SGHRS and CDR2 is YFSETQ. V was pared by 0 bases and J by 6 bases, with 7 bases between. The CDR3 sequence is 12 residues long. CDR3 nucleotides: TGCGCCAGCAGCTTGGGAGGGGCCGAGCAGTACTTC. Amino acid sequence: CASSLGGAEQYF.

The V call is TRBV5-1, the J call TRBJ2-5; no reliable D call. CDR3 length: 14 residues. Germline CDR1 SGHRS, CDR2 YFSETQ. V was trimmed by 2 bases and J by 5 bases, leaving 13 bases between them. The CDR3 DNA reads TGCGCCAGCAGCTTTTTTGGGTATGAGGAGACCCAGTACTTC. It codes for CASSFFGYEETQYF.